These T cell receptor beta chains were read from a single sample in a study of neoadjuvant nivolumab and ipilimumab in lung cancer. Clones were read by immunoSEQ multiplex PCR, and TCRdb kept only the in-frame ones, dropping some. The table includes 30,000 to 45,000 clones, approximately 89% detected once. Sequencing was performed on peripheral blood, taken before neoadjuvant nivolumab, alone or with ipilimumab. The receptors derive from an adult with non-small cell lung cancer. The CDR3 runs from the conserved cysteine through the conserved F or W. The D gene is left open where the match is weak. Clone size is shown for a subset of rows, as once, few, many or a class of expanded clone.

V gene: TRBV5-1
J gene: TRBJ2-7
clone size: .
CDR3 length: 14
D gene: TRBD1
CDR3 protein: CASSDGTGGLEQYF
CDR3 DNA: TGCGCCAGCAGCGATGGGACAGGGGGCCTCGAGCAGTACTTC

V gene: TRBV4-1
J gene: TRBJ2-6
clone size: .
CDR3 length: 16
D gene: .
CDR3 protein: CASSQGLASGANVLTF
CDR3 DNA: TGCGCCAGCAGCCAAGGGCTCGCCTCTGGGGCCAACGTCCTGACTTTC

V gene: TRBV15
J gene: TRBJ1-4
clone size: .
CDR3 length: 15
D gene: .
CDR3 protein: CATSRDRGLEEKLFF
CDR3 DNA: TGTGCCACCAGCAGAGATCGGGGCTTAGAGGAAAAACTGTTTTTT

V gene: TRBV6-1
J gene: TRBJ1-1
clone size: .
CDR3 length: 14
D gene: TRBD1
CDR3 protein: CASSDSGTGGLAFF
CDR3 DNA: TGTGCCAGCAGTGACTCCGGGACAGGGGGCCTAGCTTTCTTT

V gene: TRBV7-9
J gene: TRBJ2-1
clone size: .
CDR3 length: 15
D gene: .
CDR3 protein: CASSLFLIPYNEQFF
CDR3 DNA: TGTGCCAGCAGCTTATTTCTGATCCCGTACAATGAGCAGTTCTTC

V gene: TRBV7-3
J gene: TRBJ2-7
clone size: .
CDR3 length: 14
D gene: TRBD2
CDR3 protein: CASSLAGGPYEQYF
CDR3 DNA: TGTGCCAGCAGCTTAGCGGGAGGCCCCTACGAGCAGTACTTC

V gene: TRBV30
J gene: TRBJ2-7
clone size: .
CDR3 length: 12
D gene: TRBD2
CDR3 protein: CAWTSGNYEQYF
CDR3 DNA: TGTGCCTGGACTAGCGGAAACTACGAGCAGTACTTC

V gene: TRBV18
J gene: TRBJ1-5
clone size: .
CDR3 length: 15
D gene: .
CDR3 protein: CASSPIQGSNQPQHF
CDR3 DNA: TGTGCCAGCTCACCTATTCAGGGTAGCAATCAGCCCCAGCATTTT

V gene: TRBV30
J gene: TRBJ1-2
clone size: .
CDR3 length: 13
D gene: .
CDR3 protein: CAWSSERAHGYTF
CDR3 DNA: TGTGCCTGGAGTTCTGAGCGGGCCCACGGCTACACCTTC

V gene: TRBV2
J gene: TRBJ1-1
clone size: .
CDR3 length: 14
D gene: TRBD1
CDR3 protein: CASSPLDRGTEAFF
CDR3 DNA: TGTGCCAGCAGTCCCCTGGACAGGGGCACTGAAGCTTTCTTT

V gene: TRBV7-6
J gene: TRBJ2-5
clone size: .
CDR3 length: 14
D gene: TRBD1
CDR3 protein: CASSSTGLGETQYF
CDR3 DNA: TGTGCCAGCAGCTCGACAGGGCTCGGTGAGACCCAGTACTTC

V gene: TRBV29-1
J gene: TRBJ2-1
clone size: .
CDR3 length: 14
D gene: TRBD2
CDR3 protein: CSVATSGRAFEQFF
CDR3 DNA: TGCAGCGTCGCCACTAGCGGGAGGGCTTTTGAGCAGTTCTTC

V gene: TRBV6-5
J gene: TRBJ2-3
clone size: .
CDR3 length: 13
D gene: .
CDR3 protein: CASMGEGTDTQYF
CDR3 DNA: TGTGCCAGCATGGGGGAGGGCACAGATACGCAGTATTTT

V gene: TRBV5-1
J gene: TRBJ2-2
clone size: .
CDR3 length: 14
D gene: TRBD2
CDR3 protein: CASSPSGNTGELFF
CDR3 DNA: TGCGCCAGCAGCCCTAGCGGCAACACCGGGGAGCTGTTTTTT

V gene: TRBV5-4
J gene: TRBJ1-1
clone size: .
CDR3 length: 15
D gene: TRBD1
CDR3 protein: CASSSADRGSTEAFF
CDR3 DNA: TGTGCCAGCAGCTCGGCGGACAGGGGAAGCACTGAAGCTTTCTTT

V gene: TRBV5-1
J gene: TRBJ1-1
clone size: once
CDR3 length: 14
D gene: .
CDR3 protein: CASSAREDGTEAFF
CDR3 DNA: TGCGCCAGCAGCGCGAGGGAGGATGGAACTGAAGCTTTCTTT

V gene: TRBV7-6
J gene: TRBJ2-7
clone size: .
CDR3 length: 16
D gene: TRBD2
CDR3 protein: CASSPGLAGGDYEQYF
CDR3 DNA: TGTGCCAGCAGCCCGGGACTAGCGGGAGGGGATTACGAGCAGTACTTC

V gene: TRBV7-2
J gene: TRBJ2-5
clone size: .
CDR3 length: 15
D gene: .
CDR3 protein: CASSLVAKQKETQYF
CDR3 DNA: TGTGCCAGCAGCTTAGTGGCAAAACAGAAAGAGACCCAGTACTTC

V gene: TRBV7-9
J gene: TRBJ2-5
clone size: .
CDR3 length: 14
D gene: .
CDR3 protein: CASSGGTWQETQYF
CDR3 DNA: TGTGCCAGCAGCGGCGGGACATGGCAAGAGACCCAGTACTTC

V gene: TRBV30
J gene: TRBJ2-3
clone size: .
CDR3 length: 12
D gene: TRBD2
CDR3 protein: CAWSTGGDTQYF
CDR3 DNA: TGTGCCTGGAGCACGGGGGGGGATACGCAGTATTTT

V gene: TRBV28
J gene: TRBJ2-7
clone size: few
CDR3 length: 14
D gene: TRBD1
CDR3 protein: CASSFGTGVHEQYF
CDR3 DNA: TGTGCCAGCAGTTTTGGGACAGGGGTCCACGAGCAGTACTTC

V gene: TRBV4-3
J gene: TRBJ2-7
clone size: once
CDR3 length: 18
D gene: .
CDR3 protein: CASSQDVQTGDRSYEQYF
CDR3 DNA: TGCGCCAGCAGCCAAGATGTTCAGACGGGGGACCGCTCCTACGAGCAGTACTTC